This T cell receptor beta chain is from a study of neurological immune-mediated disorders. For the study at large: Within the group of 35 or so multiple sclerosis patients, roughly 31 were relapsing-remitting, while 3 were secondary progressive.

Unsorted libraries were derived from 2 million PBMCs stored at -80 C. At least ten counts were recorded for this clonotype. Trimming removed 3 bases from V and 5 bases from J, with 13 bases in between. This CDR3 spans 14 amino acids. The germline CDR1 and CDR2 sequences are ENHRY and SYGVKD. cDNA synthesis was performed by 5'RACE with 10-nucleotide random UMIs. TCRdb processed the 5' RACE reads anew with MiXCR; each CDR3 protein has one entry. The sample records around 65,000 distinct CDR3 sequences, around 5% being singletons. The source of this sequence is a human donor with multiple sclerosis. The donor label of this sample is uncertain. The chain employs TRBV10-3 and TRBJ1-1, with D perhaps TRBD1 (5 bases). Sequences were obtained from PBMCs. The CDR3 DNA is TGTGCCATCAGTGAAGAGCAGGGCTGGACTGAAGCTTTCTTT. Protein sequence: CAISEEQGWTEAFF.